These T cell receptor beta chains were read from a single sample in a study of OX40 agonist ivuxolimab in advanced cancers. Sequencing was performed with immunoSEQ multiplex PCR; in TCRdb, only in-frame clones are kept and a portion is missing. Found here are approximately 50,000 clones, roughly 90% of them singletons; the top ten hold less than 8%. Material: CD4+ or CD8+ T cells sorted from blood, obtained in a trial of the OX40 agonist ivuxolimab. These receptors came from an adult with an advanced solid tumor such as melanoma, head and neck, liver or kidney cancer. The CDR3 runs from the conserved cysteine through the conserved F or W. A D gene is named only where the DNA matches it firmly. The size field is filled for only some rows; it gives once, few, many or a size class.

CDR3 DNA	CDR3 protein	D gene	V gene	J gene	clone size
TGTGCCAGTAGTATGATTCTAGCGGGACCCCCTCCCTACAATGAGCAGTTCTTC	CASSMILAGPPPYNEQFF	TRBD2	TRBV19	TRBJ2-1	NA
TGTGCCAGCAGTTCCCCTAGCGGTCCCTACGAGCAGTACTTC	CASSSPSGPYEQYF	TRBD2	TRBV28	TRBJ2-7	NA
TGTGCCAGCAGCTTAAGAGTCTCCTACAATGAGCAGTTCTTC	CASSLRVSYNEQFF	NA	TRBV11-2	TRBJ2-1	NA
TGTGCCAGCAGTCTCCGGAACATTCAGTACTTC	CASSLRNIQYF	NA	TRBV28	TRBJ2-4	NA
TGCGCCAGCAGCCCCCGGACAGGGGGGGATCAGCCCCAGCATTTT	CASSPRTGGDQPQHF	TRBD1	TRBV4-3	TRBJ1-5	NA
TGTGCCAGCAGGAAACCTGGGAGGGGTCAGCCCCAGCATTTT	CASRKPGRGQPQHF	NA	TRBV6-5	TRBJ1-5	NA
TGTGCCAGCTCACCCAGGGGGACGGGAGAAGCTTTCTTT	CASSPRGTGEAFF	TRBD1	TRBV18	TRBJ1-1	NA
TGTGCCAGCAGCTTTAGGACAGACTATTACCTCAACTATGGCTACACCTTC	CASSFRTDYYLNYGYTF	NA	TRBV5-6	TRBJ1-2	NA
TGTGCCAGCAGCTTAGAGCTTAATCAGCCCCAGCATTTT	CASSLELNQPQHF	NA	TRBV7-2	TRBJ1-5	once
TGTGCCAGCGGAGGACGGACATACGAGCAGTACTTC	CASGGRTYEQYF	NA	TRBV27	TRBJ2-7	NA
TGCACCAGCAGCCAAGATCTCGACAGACTAGCGGGAGAAGACAATGAGCAGTTCTTC	CTSSQDLDRLAGEDNEQFF	NA	TRBV1	TRBJ2-1	NA
TGTGCCAGTAGTATAGATATTGGAGGGAACACTGAAGCTTTCTTT	CASSIDIGGNTEAFF	NA	TRBV19	TRBJ1-1	NA
TGTGCCAGCAGCTCACCCACAAGCTCTGGGGCCAACGTCCTGACTTTC	CASSSPTSSGANVLTF	NA	TRBV28	TRBJ2-6	once
TGTGCCAGCTCACCGAGGGGCCTTAGCTCTGGGGCCAACGTCCTGACTTTC	CASSPRGLSSGANVLTF	NA	TRBV18	TRBJ2-6	NA
TGTGCCAGCAGCTCTGCTAGCGGGATAGGTACGCAGTATTTT	CASSSASGIGTQYF	TRBD2	TRBV11-2	TRBJ2-3	NA
TGTGCCTGGAGTCGCCGGACAGGTGACAATCAGCCCCAGCATTTT	CAWSRRTGDNQPQHF	TRBD1	TRBV30	TRBJ1-5	NA
TGTGCCAGCAGCCTTGGACAGGGGCCAGGGGGCTACACCTTC	CASSLGQGPGGYTF	TRBD1	TRBV7-6	TRBJ1-2	NA